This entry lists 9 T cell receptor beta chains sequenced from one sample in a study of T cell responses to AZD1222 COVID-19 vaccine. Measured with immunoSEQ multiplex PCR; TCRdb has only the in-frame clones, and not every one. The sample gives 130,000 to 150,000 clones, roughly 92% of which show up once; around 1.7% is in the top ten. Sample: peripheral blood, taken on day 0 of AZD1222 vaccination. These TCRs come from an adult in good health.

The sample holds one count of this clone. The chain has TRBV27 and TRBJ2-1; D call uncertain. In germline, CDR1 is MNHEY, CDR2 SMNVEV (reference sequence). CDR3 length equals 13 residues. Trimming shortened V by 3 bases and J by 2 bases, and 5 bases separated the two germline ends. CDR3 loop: CASSFGPYNEQFF. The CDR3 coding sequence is TGTGCCAGCAGTTTCGGCCCCTACAATGAGCAGTTCTTC.

The CDR3 spells CASSWGHRDLQETQYF. CDR3 DNA: TGTGCCAGCAGCTGGGGACACCGAGACCTCCAAGAGACCCAGTACTTC. The rearrangement joins TRBV5-8 to TRBJ2-5; possible D gene TRBD1, 6 bases. Between the trimmed V and J ends, which lost 3 bases and 1 base, there was a span of 16 bases. The CDR3 contains 16 residues. Germline assignment: CDR1 SGHTS and CDR2 YDEGEE.

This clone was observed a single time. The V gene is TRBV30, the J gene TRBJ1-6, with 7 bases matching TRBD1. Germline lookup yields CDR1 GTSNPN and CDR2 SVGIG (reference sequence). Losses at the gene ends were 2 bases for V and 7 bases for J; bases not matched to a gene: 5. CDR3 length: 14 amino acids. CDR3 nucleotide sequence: TGTGCCTGGAGTCGAAGACAGGGCAATTCACCCCTCCACTTT. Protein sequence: CAWSRRQGNSPLHF.

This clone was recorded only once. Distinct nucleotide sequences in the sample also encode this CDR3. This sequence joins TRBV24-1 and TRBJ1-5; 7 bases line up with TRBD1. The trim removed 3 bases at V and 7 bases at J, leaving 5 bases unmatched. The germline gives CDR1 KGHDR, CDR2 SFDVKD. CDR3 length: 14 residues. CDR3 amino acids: CATSDPTGNQPQHF. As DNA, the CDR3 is TGTGCCACCAGTGATCCGACAGGGAACCAGCCCCAGCATTTT.

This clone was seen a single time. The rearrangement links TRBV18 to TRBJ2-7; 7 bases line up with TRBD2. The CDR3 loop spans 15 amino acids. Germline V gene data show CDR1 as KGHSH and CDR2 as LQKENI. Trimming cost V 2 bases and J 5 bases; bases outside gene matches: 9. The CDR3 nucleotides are TGTGCCAGCTCACCAGAGGCGGGAGAGAGGCACGAGCAGTACTTC. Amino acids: CASSPEAGERHEQYF.

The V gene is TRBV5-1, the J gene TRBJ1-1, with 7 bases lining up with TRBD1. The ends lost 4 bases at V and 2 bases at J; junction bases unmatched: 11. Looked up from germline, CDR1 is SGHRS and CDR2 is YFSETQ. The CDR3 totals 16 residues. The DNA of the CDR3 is TGCGCCAGCAGCATGGACAGGAGACCCCGCAACACTGAAGCTTTCTTT. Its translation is CASSMDRRPRNTEAFF.

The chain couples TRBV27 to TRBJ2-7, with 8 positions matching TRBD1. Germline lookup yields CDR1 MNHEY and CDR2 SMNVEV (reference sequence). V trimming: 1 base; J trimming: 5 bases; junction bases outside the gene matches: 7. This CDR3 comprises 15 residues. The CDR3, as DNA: TGTGCCAGCAGTTTATTCTGGACAGGGAATCACGAGCAGTACTTC. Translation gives CASSLFWTGNHEQYF.

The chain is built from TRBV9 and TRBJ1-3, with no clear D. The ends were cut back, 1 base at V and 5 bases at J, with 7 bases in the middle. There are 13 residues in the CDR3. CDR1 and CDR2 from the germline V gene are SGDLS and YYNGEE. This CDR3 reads CASSVSSRNTIYF. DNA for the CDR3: TGTGCCAGCAGCGTATCGAGTAGAAACACCATATATTTT.

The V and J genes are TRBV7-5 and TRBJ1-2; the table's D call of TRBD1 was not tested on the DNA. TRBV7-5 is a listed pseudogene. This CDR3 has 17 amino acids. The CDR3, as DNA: TGTGTCAGAAGCTCCAATATCCCGGACAGGGGGGACTATGGCTACACCTTC. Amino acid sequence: CVRSSNIPDRGDYGYTF.